This is a list of T cell receptor beta chains from one sample in a study of PD-1 blockade in classical Hodgkin lymphoma. The protocol was immunoSEQ multiplex PCR, while the TCRdb copy is restricted to in-frame clones and leaves out a portion. The sample lists tens of thousands of clones; roughly 80% were seen once. Sequenced here: peripheral blood mononuclear cells (PBMCs), sampled before the second cycle of nivolumab. These TCRs come from a human donor with classical Hodgkin lymphoma. The CDR3 runs from the conserved cysteine through the conserved F or W. D genes are given only for firm matches. Size is omitted from some rows. Given values are once, few, many or a class for expanded clones.

V: TRBV5-4; J: TRBJ2-5; length: 15; D: NA; size: NA; CDR3: CASSGLLAGQETQYF; DNA: TGTGCCAGCAGCGGGCTACTAGCCGGACAAGAGACCCAGTACTTC
V: TRBV9; J: TRBJ2-1; length: 15; D: NA; size: NA; CDR3: CASSVEGRSYNEQFF; DNA: TGTGCCAGCAGCGTAGAGGGGCGAAGTTACAATGAGCAGTTCTTC
V: TRBV6-5; J: TRBJ1-4; length: 13; D: NA; size: NA; CDR3: CASSVGAQGKLFF; DNA: TGTGCCAGCAGTGTGGGGGCGCAGGGAAAACTGTTTTTT
V: TRBV11-2; J: TRBJ2-5; length: 16; D: NA; size: few; CDR3: CASSLALGAPGETQYF; DNA: TGTGCCAGCAGCTTAGCCCTGGGGGCTCCCGGGGAGACCCAGTACTTC
V: TRBV4-3; J: TRBJ2-1; length: 15; D: NA; size: once; CDR3: CASSQDTNSYNEQFF; DNA: TGCGCCAGCAGCCAAGACACTAACTCCTACAATGAGCAGTTCTTC
V: TRBV19; J: TRBJ2-2; length: 13; D: NA; size: NA; CDR3: CASSIDGTGELFF; DNA: TGTGCCAGTAGTATAGATGGGACCGGGGAGCTGTTTTTT
V: TRBV7-8; J: TRBJ2-1; length: 14; D: NA; size: NA; CDR3: CASSLKGSGREQFF; DNA: TGTGCCAGCAGCTTGAAGGGCAGTGGCAGGGAGCAGTTCTTC
V: TRBV10-3; J: TRBJ2-7; length: 13; D: NA; size: NA; CDR3: CAITPSWGYEQYF; DNA: TGTGCCATCACCCCGTCGTGGGGTTACGAGCAGTACTTC
V: TRBV21-1; J: TRBJ2-7; length: 16; D: NA; size: NA; CDR3: CASSNRLAGGPGEQYF; DNA: TGTGCCAGCAGCAACCGACTAGCGGGGGGGCCGGGGGAGCAGTACTTC
V: TRBV5-4; J: TRBJ2-3; length: 13; D: NA; size: NA; CDR3: CASSPPDEDTQYF; DNA: TGTGCCAGCAGCCCGCCCGACGAAGATACGCAGTATTTT
V: TRBV11-3; J: TRBJ2-1; length: 15; D: NA; size: NA; CDR3: CASSLEQPPLSEQFF; DNA: TGTGCCAGCAGCTTAGAACAGCCTCCCCTCTCTGAGCAGTTCTTC
V: TRBV10-2; J: TRBJ2-1; length: 14; D: TRBD1; size: NA; CDR3: CASQMTGPYNEQFF; DNA: TGCGCCAGCCAGATGACAGGGCCATACAATGAGCAGTTCTTC
V: TRBV7-2; J: TRBJ1-1; length: 14; D: NA; size: NA; CDR3: CASSLPRANTEAFF; DNA: TGTGCCAGCAGCCTCCCTCGTGCGAACACTGAAGCTTTCTTT
V: TRBV5-1; J: TRBJ2-7; length: 17; D: TRBD1; size: NA; CDR3: CASSWGIDRDETYEQYF; DNA: TGCGCCAGCAGCTGGGGGATAGACAGGGATGAGACCTACGAGCAGTACTTC
V: TRBV25-1; J: TRBJ1-6; length: 15; D: NA; size: NA; CDR3: CASSEYAGLGSPLHF; DNA: TGTGCCAGCAGTGAATACGCAGGGCTAGGTTCACCCCTCCACTTT
V: TRBV9; J: TRBJ2-3; length: 13; D: NA; size: NA; CDR3: CASSVGGSDTQYF; DNA: TGTGCCAGCAGCGTAGGGGGGTCAGATACGCAGTATTTT
V: TRBV4-2; J: TRBJ1-5; length: 14; D: NA; size: NA; CDR3: CASSQRQLNQPQHF; DNA: TGTGCCAGCAGCCAGCGACAGCTTAATCAGCCCCAGCATTTT
V: TRBV7-2; J: TRBJ1-2; length: 13; D: NA; size: NA; CDR3: CASTSLGSAGYTF; DNA: TGTGCCAGCACCTCCTTGGGTTCTGCCGGCTACACCTTC
V: TRBV7-7; J: TRBJ1-1; length: 13; D: NA; size: NA; CDR3: CASSPGPHTEAFF; DNA: TGTGCTAGCAGCCCAGGACCTCACACTGAAGCTTTCTTT
V: TRBV4-3; J: TRBJ2-2; length: 15; D: NA; size: few; CDR3: CASSQYSRSTGELFF; DNA: TGCGCCAGCAGCCAATACAGCAGATCCACCGGGGAGCTGTTTTTT
V: TRBV6-4; J: TRBJ2-3; length: 14; D: NA; size: NA; CDR3: CASSGGSEGDTQYF; DNA: TGTGCCAGCAGTGGGGGGAGTGAAGGGGATACGCAGTATTTT
V: TRBV9; J: TRBJ2-5; length: 15; D: TRBD1; size: NA; CDR3: CASSAPGTGAETQYF; DNA: TGTGCCAGCAGCGCCCCCGGGACAGGGGCAGAGACCCAGTACTTC